This note documents a single T cell receptor (beta chain) sequence. What it recognizes is unknown. TCRdb called the 5' RACE reads again in MiXCR, with one record for every CDR3 protein. The sample consists of about 90,000 distinct CDR3 sequences, less than 15% of them appearing once. The entry originates in a study of T-cell memory formation after mild COVID-19. Broader study findings: Clones shrinking from day 15 to 85 showed even CD4/CD8 mixes; later expanders tilted CD4+.

This receptor was identified in an adult woman who had mild COVID-19 (a few samples of this study predate the infection). Cell type and time point are not known. Sequencing was done on a sample of PBMCs or a T cell subset sorted from them (not recorded which).

The CDR3 spells CASSQVGGTGELFF. The CDR3, as DNA: TGCGCCAGCAGCCAAGTAGGCGGTACCGGGGAGCTGTTTTTT. The chain uses TRBV4-1 and TRBJ2-2; no definite D call. The germline CDR1 and CDR2 sequences are MGHRA and YSYEKL. This CDR3 has 14 residues. The V gene lost 1 base and the J gene lost 5 bases, with 8 bases spanning the gap.